Listed below are T cell receptor beta chains from one sample, sequenced in a study of cytomegalovirus exposure and HLA in healthy donors. The repertoire was sequenced with immunoSEQ multiplex PCR; TCRdb's copy has only in-frame clones and lacks some. Of 130,000 to 150,000 clones in the sample, 78% were seen once. The sample comprised PBMCs. Receptors were obtained from a male donor in good health and CMV-seronegative. CDR3s include the opening cysteine and the closing phenylalanine or tryptophan. The D gene is left open where the match is weak. Clone size is not always given. Where it is, it says once, few, many or a class for expanded clones.

V	D	size	length	J	DNA	CDR3
TRBV11-3	TRBD1	-	18	TRBJ1-1	TGTGCCAGCAGCTTTCGAGGACCCCGGACAGGCCTGAACACTGAAGCTTTCTTT	CASSFRGPRTGLNTEAFF
TRBV5-1	-	-	16	TRBJ2-7	TGCGCCAGCAGCTTTAGCCCACTTCTGGATTCCTACGAGCAGTACTTC	CASSFSPLLDSYEQYF
TRBV15	-	-	16	TRBJ2-4	TGTGCCACCAGCAGAGATCGGGGGACGGTGGGAGGCATTCAGTACTTC	CATSRDRGTVGGIQYF
TRBV7-2	TRBD1	-	15	TRBJ1-5	TGTGCCAGCAGCCCGGGACAGGGTCTGAATCAGCCCCAGCATTTT	CASSPGQGLNQPQHF
TRBV5-6	TRBD2	-	17	TRBJ2-5	TGTGCCAGCAGCTTGGGAGTCAGGACTAGCGGTGAAGAGACCCAGTACTTC	CASSLGVRTSGEETQYF
TRBV19	-	-	12	TRBJ2-2	TGTGCCAGTAGTACTCACACCGGGGAGCTGTTTTTT	CASSTHTGELFF
TRBV7-9	TRBD1	-	15	TRBJ2-7	TGTGCCAGCAGAGACTCCGGGACAGGGACCTACGAGCAGTACTTC	CASRDSGTGTYEQYF
TRBV4-2	TRBD1	-	14	TRBJ1-1	TGTGCCAGCAGCCAAGGAACAGGGGACGCTGAAGCTTTCTTT	CASSQGTGDAEAFF
TRBV10-3	TRBD1	-	16	TRBJ1-2	TGTGCCCTCAGTGAGTCGACGGGACAGGCGCCCTATGGCTACACCTTC	CALSESTGQAPYGYTF
TRBV12-2	-	-	17	TRBJ2-2	TGTGCAAGTCGCTTGAGGTGGCAGGGGGTTCACACCGGGGAGCTGTTTTTT	CASRLRWQGVHTGELFF
TRBV9	TRBD1	-	15	TRBJ2-5	TGTGCCAGCAGCGTTGGGACAGGGGTAAGAGAGACCCAGTACTTC	CASSVGTGVRETQYF
TRBV7-9	TRBD1	-	15	TRBJ1-2	TGTGCCAGCAGCTTAAAAGGGACAGCCTACTATGGCTACACCTTC	CASSLKGTAYYGYTF
TRBV7-2	TRBD2	-	16	TRBJ2-1	TGTGCCAGCAGCTCCGAAGCGGGAGTTATCTACAATGAGCAGTTCTTC	CASSSEAGVIYNEQFF
TRBV2	-	-	14	TRBJ1-5	TGTGCCAGCAGTGGGGGGCAGGGCAATCAGCCCCAGCATTTT	CASSGGQGNQPQHF
TRBV27	TRBD1	-	14	TRBJ2-3	TGTGCCAGCAGACCGGGACAGACCACAGATACGCAGTATTTT	CASRPGQTTDTQYF
TRBV11-2	-	-	14	TRBJ1-1	TGTGCCAGCAGCCCGATCAGTCGGGGTACTGAAGCTTTCTTT	CASSPISRGTEAFF
TRBV5-6	TRBD1	few	15	TRBJ2-7	TGTGCCAGCAGCTTGGGATACACAGGGGACTACGAGCAGTACTTC	CASSLGYTGDYEQYF
TRBV6-5	-	-	12	TRBJ1-5	TGTGCCAGCAGGGGCGGGAATCAGCCCCAGCATTTT	CASRGGNQPQHF
TRBV9	-	-	18	TRBJ1-1	TGTGCCAGCAGCCTAGCGCCTCACAGGGTCTCACTGAACACTGAAGCTTTCTTT	CASSLAPHRVSLNTEAFF
TRBV15	TRBD2	-	14	TRBJ2-5	TGTGCCACCAGCAGAGGTAGCGGGGGGGAGACCCAGTACTTC	CATSRGSGGETQYF
TRBV19	TRBD1	-	12	TRBJ1-1	TGTGCCAGCAGCGACAGGGACCGTGAAGCTTTCTTT	CASSDRDREAFF
TRBV6-6	-	-	14	TRBJ2-1	TGTGCCAGCAGTTACTCGAATTGGGGGGTTGAGCAGTTCTTC	CASSYSNWGVEQFF
TRBV5-1	-	-	15	TRBJ1-3	TGCGCCAGCAGCTTTAGCAGGGACTCTGGAAACACCATATATTTT	CASSFSRDSGNTIYF
TRBV11-3	-	-	12	TRBJ1-5	TGTGCCAGCAGCCTATGGGCCACTTCCCAGCATTTT	CASSLWATSQHF
TRBV7-3	-	-	14	TRBJ1-6	TGTGCCAGCAGCTTAGGTACGGGGAATTCACCCCTCCACTTT	CASSLGTGNSPLHF
TRBV18	-	-	17	TRBJ1-2	TGTGCCAGCTCACCAAACGCACAGGGCGGCTTGGGATATGGCTACACCTTC	CASSPNAQGGLGYGYTF
TRBV5-8	TRBD1	-	16	TRBJ1-1	TGTGCCAGCAGCTTGCCTCTAACAGGGGTGAACACTGAAGCTTTCTTT	CASSLPLTGVNTEAFF
TRBV11-3	-	-	15	TRBJ2-1	TGTGCCAGCAGCGTTAGCGCATTAAGCTACAATGAGCAGTTCTTC	CASSVSALSYNEQFF
TRBV7-9	-	-	15	TRBJ1-5	TGTGCCAGCAGCTTCCAGGGCTCTAGCAATCAGCCCCAGCATTTT	CASSFQGSSNQPQHF
TRBV18	TRBD1	-	17	TRBJ1-2	TGTGCCAGCTCGATCCAATTTCCGGACAGGGGCTCTGCTGGCTACACCTTC	CASSIQFPDRGSAGYTF
TRBV7-2	TRBD2	-	15	TRBJ2-3	TGTGCCAGCAGCTTTAGCGGGGGGGCCCCAGATACGCAGTATTTT	CASSFSGGAPDTQYF
TRBV30	TRBD1	few	16	TRBJ1-2	TGTGCCACCCTACCCGGGACAGGGACTGATTTGAGTGGCTACACCTTC	CATLPGTGTDLSGYTF
TRBV9	-	once	14	TRBJ2-5	TGTGCCAGCAGCGTAGGATCTATACAGGGGACCCAGTACTTC	CASSVGSIQGTQYF
TRBV7-9	-	-	15	TRBJ1-4	TGTGCCAGCAGCTTAGTAGGGGCAACTAATGAAAAACTGTTTTTT	CASSLVGATNEKLFF
TRBV6-5	TRBD2	-	16	TRBJ2-2	TGTGCCAGCAGTTACAAAGGTCTAGCGGGAGCCGGGGAGCTGTTTTTT	CASSYKGLAGAGELFF
TRBV30	-	-	13	TRBJ1-3	TGTGCCTGGAGTATCCTTACTGGAAACACCATATATTTT	CAWSILTGNTIYF
TRBV30	-	-	12	TRBJ2-3	TGTGCCTGGGGACTGGGTACGGATACGCAGTATTTT	CAWGLGTDTQYF
TRBV5-1	TRBD2	few	14	TRBJ2-7	TGCGCCAGCAGCTTGACTAGCGGGAGGAATGAGCAGTACTTC	CASSLTSGRNEQYF
TRBV7-7	TRBD1	few	15	TRBJ2-5	TGTGCTAGCAGCTTAGGAGGACAGGGGCGAGAGACCCAGTACTTC	CASSLGGQGRETQYF
TRBV28	TRBD1	-	14	TRBJ2-7	TGTGCCAGCAGGCTCCGGGACAGGGCGGACGAGCAGTACTTC	CASRLRDRADEQYF
TRBV7-9	TRBD1	once	14	TRBJ1-1	TGTGCCAGCAGCCGACTGGACAGGGGGAACGAAGCTTTCTTT	CASSRLDRGNEAFF
TRBV7-8	-	-	16	TRBJ2-7	TGTGCCAGCAGCTACTACCCTAGCATCCAATCCTACGAGCAGTACTTC	CASSYYPSIQSYEQYF
TRBV29-1	TRBD1	-	13	TRBJ2-7	TGCAGCGTGCCCGGACAGGGGGCAATCGAGCAGTACTTC	CSVPGQGAIEQYF
TRBV19	TRBD1	-	16	TRBJ2-5	TGTGCCAGTAGGGCAAACAGGGGATCTTTAAGAGAGACCCAGTACTTC	CASRANRGSLRETQYF